This TCR beta chain was identified in a study of blood T cell repertoires in COVID-19. In the original workflow: By means of reference gene primer amplification, nucleated cell counts were estimated. Libraries were prepared by immunoSEQ multiplex PCR; TCRdb keeps only in-frame clonotypes and omits some of them. V and J calls and clone size follow that table, whereas D and trimming were derived from the DNA. This table has 52,000 or so clones, about nine tenths appearing once. The TCR comes from a human donor in a cohort sampled during active COVID-19. Sequenced material: peripheral blood.

The CDR3 DNA reads TGTGCCAGCAGCATCAAAACCCTAACAGACACGGACAGGGCCGACACCGGGGAGCTGTTTTTT. It codes for CASSIKTLTDTDRADTGELFF. This chain connects TRBV21-1 to TRBJ2-2; TRBD1 is the table's D call, not checked against the DNA. TRBV21-1 is termed a pseudogene. CDR3 length: 21 residues.